This T cell receptor beta chain was captured in a study of monozygotic twins with inflammatory bowel disease. The study, taken as a whole, reports: Healthy co-twins, by inverse Simpson, had higher TCRbeta diversity than their siblings with IBD.

T cells were not sorted, and total RNA was isolated straight from whole blood. As for this clonotype: Its antigen is undetermined.

The authors used about 3,500 ng of total RNA per TCR library. TCRdb derives one entry per CDR3 protein from the 5' RACE reads, leaving out DNA. This sample's clone table lists about 160,000 distinct CDR3 sequences. The CDR3 sequence is 14 residues long. CDR1 is SEHNR, CDR2 FQNEAQ, per germline (reference sequence). The sequence derives from a human donor with ulcerative colitis or Crohn's disease, or a healthy co-twin of an affected twin (not recorded which). Sequencing used blood. This chain uses TRBV7-9 with TRBJ2-1. The CDR3 sequence is CASSLEGNYNEQFF.